This T cell receptor beta chain was recorded in a study of T cells expressing NK-cell markers. Study-level information: Sorted CD3+CD56+NKG2C+, CD3+CD56+NKG2C- and CD3+CD56-NKG2C+ T cells provided the TCR beta repertoires.

Turning to this clonotype: As yet, its antigen is unknown.

General study results and limits: A few of the donors also had these clonotypes leading their CD3+CD56-NKG2C+ fraction. In a handful of donors, dominant CD3+CD56+NKG2C+ clones formed 1.0-7.0% of CD8+ cells.

The germline gives CDR1 SGHAT, CDR2 FQNNGV. The CDR3 runs 13 residues. UMIs accompanied the 5'RACE template switching by which TCR beta cDNA was made. From the 5' RACE reads, TCRdb lists one entry per CDR3 protein and no DNA. The specimen's table records some 390,000 distinct CDR3 sequences. The receptor comes from a woman aged 50 to 65 in good health. This rearrangement joins TRBV11-2 to TRBJ1-1; as DNA is missing, the TRBD1 call by TCRdb cannot be tested. Sequencing was performed on blood T cells: a sorted CD56 or NKG2C T cell subset, CD4+ or CD8+ T cells, or bulk PBMC T cells (not recorded which). The CDR3 sequence: CASSQGWGREAFF. The variable domain in full, completed from reference TRBV11-2 and TRBJ1-1, reads EAGVAQSPRYKIIEKRQSVAFWCNPISGHATLYWYQQILGQGPKLLIQFQNNGVVDDSQLPKDRFSAERLKGVDSTLKIQPAKLEDSAVYLCASSQGWGREAFFGQGTRLTVV.